Below are 2 T cell receptor beta chains sequenced from a single sample in a study of radiation and T cells in renal cell carcinoma. Here immunoSEQ multiplex PCR was the method, and the copy in TCRdb shows in-frame clones only, minus some. The repertoire holds 8,000 to 8,500 clones, with roughly two thirds as singletons. Treatment given: treatment-naive control, cytoreductive nephrectomy. The specimen was tumor tissue, collected from a patient whose treatment was nephrectomy without radiotherapy. These receptors were obtained from a man aged 60 to 69 with renal cell carcinoma.

The J gene is TRBJ2-5, the V gene TRBV5-6; 13 bases match TRBD2. The CDR3 loop spans 17 amino acids. J lost 2 bases, V lost 4 bases, and 8 bases had no gene match. Per germline, CDR1 SGHDT and CDR2 YYEEEE. CDR3 bases: TGTGCCAGCAGCGTACGACCGGGACTAGCGGGACAAGAGACCCAGTACTTC. Encoded protein: CASSVRPGLAGQETQYF.

The J gene is TRBJ1-6, the V gene TRBV15; D gene uncertain. Trimming took off 0 bases at V and 7 bases at J, with 7 bases between the two ends. The V gene's germline CDR1 is LNHNV and CDR2 YYDKDF (reference sequence). This CDR3 comprises 14 residues. The CDR3 DNA reads as TGTGCCACCAGCAGAGACCCCACCAATTCACCCCTCCACTTT. This gives the protein CATSRDPTNSPLHF.